One and the same sample provided the 20 T cell receptor beta chains below, sequenced in a study of cytomegalovirus exposure and HLA in healthy donors. Both 60 Vbeta primers and 13 Jbeta primers went into the PCR. Using immunoSEQ multiplex PCR, the repertoire was profiled, and TCRdb retains in-frame clones only, with some absent. The table includes under 200,000 clones, over 70% detected once. Source material: PBMCs. These receptors originate from a man aged 35 to 55 in good health and CMV-seronegative.

This clone was recorded a few times. This chain uses TRBV6-5 with TRBJ2-1; 7 bases agree with TRBD1. The length of the CDR3 is 13 residues. Looked up from germline, CDR1 is MNHEY and CDR2 is SVGAGI. V shed 7 bases and J 10 bases; nucleotides not matched to a gene: 10. CDR3: CASTPTTGKEQFF. CDR3 DNA: TGTGCCAGCACCCCAACGACAGGGAAAGAGCAGTTCTTC.

The chain links TRBV18 to TRBJ1-5, with D maybe TRBD1 (6 bases). The CDR3 covers 15 residues. Germline lookup yields CDR1 KGHSH and CDR2 LQKENI. The V end lost 6 bases, the J end lost 2 bases, and 14 bases lay between the germline ends. CDR3 bases: TGTGCCAGCTCTCTAGACAGGAGTCGCAATCAGCCCCAGCATTTT. Translated, it gives CASSLDRSRNQPQHF.

This clone was found once. One end of the junction does not line up with germline, which may come from a read error. This rearrangement joins TRBV7-9 to TRBJ1-1, with D perhaps TRBD1 (5 bases). Germline values: CDR1 SEHNR, CDR2 FQNEAQ (reference sequence). The CDR3 is 13 amino acids. The CDR3 loop is CSSSLGRDAEAFF. As DNA, the CDR3 is TGTTCCAGCAGCTTGGGGAGGGACGCTGAAGCTTTCTTT.

CDR3 sequence reads: CASSNGVTVNTGELFF. CDR3 coding DNA: TGTGCCAGTAGTAACGGGGTCACAGTGAACACCGGGGAGCTGTTTTTT. V and J are TRBV19 and TRBJ2-2; a weak D match, TRBD2 (5 bases). CDR1 is LNHDA and CDR2 is SQIVND in the germline V gene (reference sequence). The CDR3 totals 16 residues. Trimming pared 4 bases from V and 1 base from J, leaving 13 bases between.

CDR3 region: CSARPLREQFF. The CDR3 DNA sequence: TGCAGTGCTAGACCGCTGCGCGAGCAGTTCTTC. The chain carries TRBV20-1 and TRBJ2-1; no clear D. CDR1 and CDR2 from the germline V gene are DFQATT and SNEGSKA (reference sequence). CDR3 length equals 11 residues. Trimming removed 2 bases at V and 10 bases at J, with 9 bases between.

The V gene is TRBV5-1, the J gene TRBJ2-1, with TRBD1 identical over 11 bases. V shed 3 bases, J shed 7 bases, and the junction held 3 bases outside the gene matches. This CDR3 comprises 14 residues. CDR1 SGHRS and CDR2 YFSETQ come from the germline V gene. This CDR3 reads CASSSGQGANEQFF. The CDR3 DNA reads as TGCGCCAGCAGCTCAGGACAGGGGGCGAATGAGCAGTTCTTC.

The chain combines TRBV2 with TRBJ2-7, with D perhaps TRBD1 (6 bases). V shed 5 bases and J shed 3 bases, with 11 bases lying between them. Germline values: CDR1 SNHLY, CDR2 FYNNEI. The CDR3 is 13 amino acids. CDR3 region: CASSPGTNYEQYF. The CDR3 nucleotides read TGTGCCAGCAGTCCCGGGACAAACTACGAGCAGTACTTC.

This clone appeared a single time. CDR3: CASSLDRQLFF. CDR3 DNA: TGTGCCAGCAGCCTGGACAGGCAGCTGTTTTTT. This chain connects TRBV7-2 to TRBJ2-2; 7 nucleotides align to TRBD1. With 5 bases clipped from V and 12 bases from J, the junction kept 3 bases outside the gene matches. This CDR3 is 11 amino acids long. Germline values: CDR1 SGHTA, CDR2 FQGNSA.

The rearrangement joins TRBV25-1 to TRBJ2-7; 11 bases agree with TRBD1. The germline V gene encodes CDR1 MGHDK and CDR2 SYGVNS. V lost 7 bases and J lost 6; bases outside the gene matches: 2. The CDR3 runs to 12 residues. The CDR3, as DNA: TGTGCCAGCACGGACAGGGGGCTCGAGCAGTACTTC. Its protein is CASTDRGLEQYF.

This chain joins TRBV7-9 and TRBJ2-3; D gene uncertain. In germline, CDR1 is SEHNR, CDR2 FQNEAQ (reference sequence). Trimming removed 2 bases from V and 9 bases from J, with 18 bases in between. The CDR3 is 15 amino acids. The CDR3 here is CASSLPPRVGHTQYF. CDR3 bases: TGTGCCAGCAGCTTACCCCCCCGCGTTGGTCACACGCAGTATTTT.

Of note for this clone: A junction end diverges from the germline sequence, so it may reflect a read error. In the same sample, other DNA sequences code for this CDR3. V and J are TRBV30 and TRBJ2-7, with TRBD1 identical over 10 bases. The germline V gene has CDR1 GTSNPN and CDR2 SVGIG (reference sequence). The CDR3 totals 13 residues. The CDR3 bases are TGTGCCTGGAGTGGACAGGGGGCCTACGAGCAGTACTTT. It is translated as CAWSGQGAYEQYF.

V and J are TRBV30 and TRBJ2-2; TRBD2 matches 8 bases. This CDR3 contains 16 residues. CDR1 is GTSNPN and CDR2 is SVGIG in the germline V gene (reference sequence). V lost 3 bases and J lost 1; bases outside the gene matches: 7. The CDR3 region is CAWSGGAGMNTGELFF. CDR3 bases: TGTGCCTGGAGCGGGGGGGCAGGGATGAACACCGGGGAGCTGTTTTTT.

V and J are TRBV9 and TRBJ1-2; D is possibly TRBD1 (5 bases). The germline V gene encodes CDR1 SGDLS and CDR2 YYNGEE. This CDR3 has 16 amino acids. Trimming removed 0 bases from V and 3 bases from J, with 15 bases in between. The CDR3 sequence is CASSVGGEGRHYGYTF. The CDR3 DNA follows: TGTGCCAGCAGCGTAGGGGGAGAGGGGAGGCACTATGGCTACACCTTC.

V is TRBV7-6 and J is TRBJ1-1, with a weak D call TRBD1 (5 bases). Germline lookup yields CDR1 SGHVS and CDR2 FNYEAQ. CDR3 length: 14 residues. Trimming removed 5 bases at V and 5 bases at J, with 15 bases between. CDR3 region: CASSPQGGMTEAFF. CDR3 nucleotide sequence: TGTGCCAGCAGCCCCCAGGGAGGGATGACTGAAGCTTTCTTT.

The count of this clone is one. The genes are TRBV7-2 and TRBJ2-3; D unclear. Per germline, CDR1 SGHTA and CDR2 FQGNSA. This CDR3 is 12 amino acids long. Trimming stripped 1 base from V and 14 bases from J, with 13 bases between. CDR3 nucleotide sequence: TGTGCCAGCAGCTTAGTACGCCGACTGGTGTATTTT. It yields the protein CASSLVRRLVYF.

The gene calls are TRBV18 and TRBJ2-7; 12 nucleotides align to TRBD2. Germline trimming cut 3 bases from V and 5 bases from J; bases unmatched to any gene: 5. CDR3 length: 15 amino acids. Germline loops: CDR1 KGHSH, CDR2 LQKENI. This CDR3 reads CASSPMTSGRNEQYF. The CDR3 bases are TGTGCCAGCTCACCGATGACTAGCGGGAGAAACGAGCAGTACTTC.

The chain combines TRBV29-1 with TRBJ2-1; 10 positions match TRBD1. Germline V gene sequence: CDR1 SQVTM, CDR2 ANQGSEA. Unmatched junction bases numbered 5, after V lost 6 bases and J lost 3 bases. The length of the CDR3 is 14 residues. In nucleotides, the CDR3 is TGCAGCGTAGACCGGGACAGGGGCTACAATGAGCAGTTCTTC. This gives the protein CSVDRDRGYNEQFF.

The gene calls are TRBV6-5 and TRBJ2-1; 9 nucleotides match TRBD1. Losses at the gene ends were 3 bases for V and 6 bases for J; bases not matched to a gene: 6. Germline CDR1 is MNHEY and CDR2 is SVGAGI. The CDR3 extends over 15 amino acids. CDR3 region: CASSYYRGPSNEQFF. CDR3 nucleotides: TGTGCCAGCAGTTATTACAGGGGGCCATCCAATGAGCAGTTCTTC.

This clone appeared a few times. The chain is built from TRBV7-2 and TRBJ2-2; 7 positions agree with TRBD1. V shed 8 bases and J 5 bases; nucleotides not matched to a gene: 8. Germline loops: CDR1 SGHTA, CDR2 FQGNSA. The CDR3 loop spans 14 amino acids. Written as DNA, the CDR3 is TGTGCCAGCCTTGAGTCAGGGGGAACCGGGGAGCTGTTTTTT. Encoded protein: CASLESGGTGELFF.

The chain employs TRBV6-4 and TRBJ2-1; D is perhaps TRBD1 (6 bases). Germline CDR1 MRHNA, CDR2 SNTAGT. The CDR3 is 15 residues long. Trimming removed 5 bases from V and 6 bases from J, with 17 bases in between. CDR3 amino acids: CASSRGDTITNEQFF. In DNA, the CDR3 is TGTGCCAGCAGTCGAGGGGACACCATCACCAATGAGCAGTTCTTC.